Presented here are 17 T cell receptor beta chains from one specimen sequenced in a study of monozygotic twins with inflammatory bowel disease. Following a re-call of the 5' RACE reads, TCRdb has one entry per CDR3 protein and lacks DNA. The sample includes approximately 340,000 distinct CDR3 sequences. Sequencing used blood. These TCRs come from a human donor with ulcerative colitis or Crohn's disease, or a healthy co-twin of an affected twin (not recorded which).

This chain links TRBV10-3 with TRBJ2-3; the D gene TCRdb calls, TRBD2, cannot be checked with no DNA. The CDR3 spans 15 residues. Germline CDR1 ENHRY, CDR2 SYGVKD. CDR3: CAISDSGGYTDTQYF.

This sequence joins TRBV20-1 and TRBJ2-1; TCRdb calls TRBD2, which cannot be checked without DNA. The CDR3 is made up of 14 amino acids. Germline V gene data show CDR1 as DFQATT and CDR2 as SNEGSKA (reference sequence). The CDR3 loop is CSARGGSQLDEQFF.

This rearrangement joins TRBV20-1 to TRBJ2-1; TCRdb's D gene call, TRBD2, goes unchecked for lack of DNA. In germline, CDR1 is DFQATT, CDR2 SNEGSKA (reference sequence). CDR3 length: 15 amino acids. CDR3 sequence reads: CSATNDGPIYNEQFF.

CDR3 residues: CASSHLGEGNTIYF. The rearrangement uses TRBV3-1 and TRBJ1-3. Per the germline V gene, CDR1 is LGHDT and CDR2 is YNNKEL (reference sequence). CDR3 size: 14 residues.

V usage is TRBV2 and J usage is TRBJ1-1; absent DNA, TCRdb's TRBD1 call cannot be checked. The germline V gene encodes CDR1 SNHLY and CDR2 FYNNEI. This CDR3 is 16 amino acids long. This chain's CDR3 is CASRAGEGQGYTEAFF.

CDR3: CAWSRRKTGELFF. The V and J genes are TRBV30 and TRBJ2-2. CDR1 and CDR2 (germline): GTSNPN, SVGIG (reference sequence). The CDR3 covers 13 residues. Supplemented by reference TRBV30 and TRBJ2-2, the full variable domain reads SQTIHQWPATLVQPVGSPLSLECTVEGTSNPNLYWYRQAAGRGLQLLFYSVGIGQISSEVPQNLSASRPQDRQFILSSKKLLLSDSGFYLCAWSRRKTGELFFGEGSRLTVL.

CDR3 in amino acids: CAISESWQEFNYGYTF. The chain couples TRBV10-3 to TRBJ1-2. Germline-derived CDR1 and CDR2 are ENHRY and SYGVKD. CDR3 size: 16 residues.

This sequence joins TRBV24-1 and TRBJ2-5; TCRdb's D call of TRBD1 is untestable without DNA. The CDR3 is 14 residues long. Germline CDR1 KGHDR, CDR2 SFDVKD. The CDR3 protein is CATSDQRTTGTQYF.

The chain uses TRBV5-4 and TRBJ2-1; TCRdb lists TRBD2, though no DNA is available to test this call. The CDR3 is made up of 15 amino acids. CDR1 is SGHNT and CDR2 is YYREEE in the germline V gene (reference sequence). The CDR3 protein is CASSKPGTSGNEQFF.

CDR3: CASSSQSTGTYEQYF. V is TRBV2 and J is TRBJ2-7; lacking DNA, the TRBD1 call made by TCRdb goes unchecked. The germline CDR1 and CDR2 sequences are SNHLY and FYNNEI. This CDR3 is 15 amino acids long.

The rearrangement joins TRBV28 to TRBJ2-7. Per the germline V gene, CDR1 is MDHEN and CDR2 is SYDVKM. CDR3 length: 14 amino acids. The CDR3 sequence is CASSLSGRRYEQYF.

The chain recombines TRBV3-1 with TRBJ2-1. CDR3 size: 11 residues. Germline V gene lookup returns CDR1 LGHDT and CDR2 YNNKEL (reference sequence). CDR3 sequence reads: CASSVLDEQFF.

The chain is built from TRBV5-1 and TRBJ2-1; TCRdb gives TRBD2 as the D gene, but with no DNA this cannot be confirmed. The V gene's germline CDR1 is SGHRS and CDR2 YFSETQ. This CDR3 has 15 residues. This CDR3 is CASSLFSGAPGEQFF.

The chain has TRBV9 and TRBJ2-6; TCRdb gives TRBD1 as the D gene, but with no DNA this cannot be confirmed. Germline V gives CDR1 SGDLS, CDR2 YYNGEE. The CDR3 is 17 amino acids. The CDR3: CASSVAGTGTGANVLTF.

The chain has TRBV7-9 and TRBJ2-3. This CDR3 is 12 amino acids long. In germline, CDR1 is SEHNR, CDR2 FQNEAQ (reference sequence). CDR3: CASSLESDTQYF.

The chain carries TRBV20-1 and TRBJ2-7; the TCRdb D gene call, TRBD2, has no DNA to confirm it. The CDR3 totals 15 residues. CDR1 DFQATT and CDR2 SNEGSKA come from the germline V gene (reference sequence). The CDR3: CSARSALAGRYEQYF.

This rearrangement joins TRBV5-1 to TRBJ2-6. From germline, CDR1 is SGHRS and CDR2 YFSETQ. The CDR3 runs to 16 residues. CDR3 sequence reads: CASSLLRNSGANVLTF.